The 24 T cell receptor beta chains given below trace back to one sample, sequenced in a study of early T cells in non-severe SARS-CoV-2 infection (dated by TCRdb to about 2021). To prepare the library, 5' RACE was applied. The data were produced on a NextSeq 500. The public reads were run again by TCRdb, first through fastp at Q25 and then through MiXCR, and only productive beta chains were kept. Rows are combined by CDR3 protein, so each entry shows the most common genes and DNA. This sample has more than 60,000 distinct CDR3 sequences in its table, and 9.5% of those were observed once. In total, the top ten clones hold 5.9% of the sample. Source material: whole blood. Receptor source: an adult who was a healthcare worker with PCR-confirmed SARS-CoV-2 infection or an uninfected control (not recorded which).

In its sample, this clonotype was seen many times. The chain combines TRBV7-3 with TRBJ2-1; TRBD2 might be the D (6 bases). From germline, CDR1 is SGHTA and CDR2 FQGTGA. CDR3 length equals 13 residues. Trimming pared 5 bases from V and 7 bases from J, leaving 12 bases between. CDR3 in DNA: TGTGCCAGCAGCGCTACTAGCATGAATGAGCAGTTCTTC. This codes for CASSATSMNEQFF.

On this clonotype itself: This CDR3 fails to terminate in the conserved phenylalanine or tryptophan, so it likely reflects a read error. The gene calls are TRBV6-5 and TRBJ1-1; 7 bases are a match to TRBD1. The V segment lost 6 bases and the J segment 10 bases; nucleotides outside the gene matches: 14. The CDR3 has 14 residues. Germline values: CDR1 MNHEY, CDR2 SVGAGI. Written as DNA, the CDR3 is TGTGCCAGCAGCCCCGGGACAGACGGCGACTTAGCTTTCCTT. Residues: CASSPGTDGDLAFL.

The sample holds many counts of this clonotype. The chain links TRBV20-1 to TRBJ2-7; unclear D gene. Germline values: CDR1 DFQATT, CDR2 SNEGSKA (reference sequence). CDR3 length: 14 residues. Trimming left V 0 bases short and J 1 base short, with 10 bases between. The CDR3 spells CSAREDSDSYEQYF. For the CDR3, the DNA is TGCAGTGCTAGAGAAGATTCGGATTCCTACGAGCAGTACTTC.

The table lists this clonotype with many counts. V gene TRBV6-5 combines with J gene TRBJ1-6, with D possibly TRBD1 on 6 matching bases. CDR1 MNHEY and CDR2 SVGAGI come from the germline V gene. The V and J ends lost 4 bases and 7 bases respectively, with 11 bases between them. This CDR3 comprises 14 residues. CDR3 DNA: TGTGCCAGCAGTTCTGGGGGGCAGAATTCACCCCTCCACTTT. This sequence encodes CASSSGGQNSPLHF.

The rearrangement joins TRBV6-1 to TRBJ1-2; possibly TRBD1 for D (6 bases). Per germline, CDR1 MNHNS and CDR2 SASEGT. Between the trimmed V and J ends, which lost 3 bases and 2 bases, there was a span of 16 bases. The length of the CDR3 is 16 residues. The DNA for the CDR3 is TGTGCCAGCAGTGATGTTAGGGGGGGTCCCAACTATGGCTACACCTTC. Translation gives CASSDVRGGPNYGYTF.

The chain combines TRBV6-5 with TRBJ1-1, with TRBD1 matching 8 bases. The CDR3 has 14 amino acids. CDR1 MNHEY and CDR2 SVGAGI come from the germline V gene. J was trimmed by 7 bases and V by 4 bases; bases with no gene match: 8. The CDR3 loop is CASSLLQGQVEAFF. The CDR3 coding sequence is TGTGCCAGCAGTTTACTGCAGGGACAGGTTGAAGCTTTCTTT.

This clonotype was counted between two and nine times. The chain links TRBV7-9 to TRBJ1-1; D unclear. The CDR3 has 13 residues. Trimming shortened V by 5 bases and J by 4 bases, and 11 bases separated the two germline ends. Germline CDR1 SEHNR, CDR2 FQNEAQ (reference sequence). The CDR3 DNA sequence: TGTGCCAGCAGCCCACCGGGGTCCACTGAAGCTTTCTTT. Its translation is CASSPPGSTEAFF.

This rearrangement joins TRBV5-1 to TRBJ2-3, with 9 bases identical to TRBD1. The CDR3 contains 14 residues. The V gene end was trimmed by 7 bases and the J gene end by 5 bases; junction bases not matched to a gene: 8. Germline loops: CDR1 SGHRS, CDR2 YFSETQ. The CDR3 sequence: CASSEQGARDTQYF. The CDR3 DNA follows: TGCGCCAGCTCCGAACAGGGGGCCAGAGATACGCAGTATTTT.

This clonotype was observed many times. The V and J genes are TRBV11-2 and TRBJ1-2; D ambiguous. V lost 5 bases to trimming and J lost 6 bases, with 16 bases between them. Germline CDR1 is SGHAT and CDR2 is FQNNGV. The CDR3 extends over 14 amino acids. The CDR3 nucleotides are TGTGCCAGCAGCATTGGTGGCTCTTATAATGGCTACACCTTC. Protein product: CASSIGGSYNGYTF.

V gene TRBV20-1 combines with J gene TRBJ2-1, with D hard to call. V lost 4 bases, J lost 7 bases, and 14 bases lay in between. This CDR3 is 13 amino acids long. Germline V gives CDR1 DFQATT, CDR2 SNEGSKA (reference sequence). CDR3 nucleotides: TGCAGTGCTACCCCAGTCCCCCGTAATGAGCAGTTCTTC. Translating gives CSATPVPRNEQFF.

There are many counts of this clonotype. The chain carries TRBV7-2 and TRBJ2-3; possibly TRBD2 for D (6 bases). The CDR3 has 14 amino acids. Trimming removed 1 base from V and 7 bases from J, with 12 bases in between. Per germline, CDR1 SGHTA and CDR2 FQGNSA. DNA for the CDR3: TGTGCCAGCAGCTTAGTTGGGACTGAAAATACGCAGTATTTT. Protein: CASSLVGTENTQYF. Supplemented by reference TRBV7-2 and TRBJ2-3, the full variable domain reads GAGVSQSPSNKVTEKGKDVELRCDPISGHTALYWYRQSLGQGLEFLIYFQGNSAPDKSGLPSDRFSAERTGGSVSTLTIQRTQQEDSAVYLCASSLVGTENTQYFGPGTRLTVL.

This clonotype has a handful of counts. This chain uses TRBV29-1 with TRBJ1-1; D is unresolved. The V end lost 0 bases, the J end lost 6 bases, and 5 bases lay between the germline ends. The CDR3 contains 11 residues. From germline, CDR1 is SQVTM and CDR2 ANQGSEA. The CDR3 DNA follows: TGCAGCGTTGAAGATTGGCCTGAAGCTTTCTTT. Amino acid sequence: CSVEDWPEAFF. Together with reference TRBV29-1 and TRBJ1-1, the CDR3 gives the full variable domain: SAVISQKPSRDICQRGTSLTIQCQVDSQVTMMFWYRQQPGQSLTLIATANQGSEATYESGFVIDKFPISRPNLTFSTLTVSNMSPEDSSIYLCSVEDWPEAFFGQGTRLTVV.

This clonotype was detected a few times. The CDR3 spells CASSFPSPVSGSHGETQYF. Written as DNA, the CDR3 is TGTGCCAGCAGCTTCCCGTCTCCCGTCAGCGGGAGTCATGGTGAGACCCAGTACTTC. The genes are TRBV7-9 and TRBJ2-5, with 8 bases lining up with TRBD2. The CDR3 has 19 residues. V gave up 3 bases and J gave up 5 bases; unmatched junction bases: 20. Looked up from germline, CDR1 is SEHNR and CDR2 is FQNEAQ (reference sequence). Full variable domain (outside the CDR3, taken from reference TRBV7-9 and TRBJ2-5): DTGVSQNPRHKITKRGQNVTFRCDPISEHNRLYWYRQTLGQGPEFLTYFQNEAQLEKSRLLSDRFSAERPKGSFSTLEIQRTEQGDSAMYLCASSFPSPVSGSHGETQYFGPGTRLLVL.

This clonotype has just a few counts. CDR3 DNA sequence: TGTGCCAGCAGCTCGGCGCGGACCCAAGAGACCCAGTACTTC. Translating gives CASSSARTQETQYF. V gene TRBV6-2 or TRBV6-3 combines with J gene TRBJ2-5, with D uncertain. Between the trimmed V and J ends, which lost 6 bases and 1 base, there was a span of 12 bases. This CDR3 is built from 14 residues. Germline V CDR1 and CDR2: MNHEY, SVGEGT.

This clonotype was seen more than once but under ten times. The chain couples TRBV2 to TRBJ2-3, with unresolved D. The V end lost 5 bases, the J end lost 3 bases, and 12 bases lay between the germline ends. The CDR3 covers 14 residues. In germline, CDR1 is SNHLY, CDR2 FYNNEI. The chain's CDR3 is CASSKVLKTDTQYF. CDR3 sequence (DNA): TGTGCCAGCAGTAAAGTTCTCAAAACAGATACGCAGTATTTT. Full variable domain (remainder filled in from reference TRBV2 and TRBJ2-3): EPEVTQTPSHQVTQMGQEVILRCVPISNHLYFYWYRQILGQKVEFLVSFYNNEISEKSEIFDDQFSVERPDGSNFTLKIRSTKLEDSAMYFCASSKVLKTDTQYFGPGTRLTVL.

In its sample, this clonotype was seen many times. V gene TRBV7-2 combines with J gene TRBJ2-3; D is possibly TRBD2 (6 bases). V shed 3 bases and J shed 0 bases, with 10 bases lying between them. Germline V lookup: CDR1 SGHTA, CDR2 FQGNSA. The CDR3 has 15 amino acids. As DNA, the CDR3 is TGTGCCAGCAGCTTTGGGACTTTAAGCACAGATACGCAGTATTTT. Translation gives CASSFGTLSTDTQYF.

This clonotype appeared many times. J is TRBJ2-1 and V is TRBV6-1; D may be TRBD2 (5 bases). CDR1 MNHNS and CDR2 SASEGT come from the germline V gene. Trimming shortened V by 10 bases and J by 3 bases, and 19 bases separated the two germline ends. The CDR3 length is 15 residues. CDR3 DNA: TGTGCCACGATGAAGGACGGGGTACTCTACAATGAGCAGTTCTTC. Translating it yields CATMKDGVLYNEQFF.

This clonotype came up many times. This chain links TRBV5-5 with TRBJ2-2, with 9 bases identical to TRBD1. This CDR3 is 14 amino acids long. CDR1 and CDR2 from the germline V gene are SGHKS and YYEKEE (reference sequence). V shed 5 bases and J 5 bases; nucleotides not matched to a gene: 4. CDR3 residues: CASSFGQGTGELFF. The CDR3, as DNA: TGTGCCAGCAGTTTCGGACAGGGGACCGGGGAGCTGTTTTTT.

The sample holds many counts of this clonotype. V usage is TRBV7-8 and J usage is TRBJ2-3; the match to TRBD2 covers 10 bases. The V segment lost 0 bases and the J segment 0 bases; nucleotides outside the gene matches: 6. The CDR3 sequence is 18 residues long. Germline values: CDR1 SGHVS, CDR2 FQNEAQ. The CDR3 DNA is TGTGCCAGCAGCTTAGCTGTGTTAGCGGGGGGTAGCACAGATACGCAGTATTTT. Encoded protein: CASSLAVLAGGSTDTQYF.

The genes are TRBV5-8 and TRBJ1-1, with D unclear. Trimming left V 4 bases short and J 3 bases short, with 13 bases between. Germline values: CDR1 SGHTS, CDR2 YDEGEE. This CDR3 contains 14 residues. Here the CDR3 DNA reads TGTGCCAGCAGCCGCACGGGCTGGGACACTGAAGCTTTCTTT. Its protein product is CASSRTGWDTEAFF.

This clonotype was counted between two and nine times. This rearrangement joins TRBV19 to TRBJ2-1; no clear D gene. Germline loops: CDR1 LNHDA, CDR2 SQIVND (reference sequence). V was trimmed by 3 bases and J by 9 bases, leaving 15 bases between them. The CDR3 has 14 amino acids. The CDR3 spells CASSISLRVGEQFF. CDR3 DNA: TGTGCCAGTAGTATTTCGCTCAGAGTCGGTGAGCAGTTCTTC.

This clonotype has a handful of counts. J is TRBJ2-2 and V is TRBV2; TRBD1 matches 9 bases. The CDR3 covers 15 residues. The germline V gene has CDR1 SNHLY and CDR2 FYNNEI. J was trimmed by 4 bases and V by 8 bases; bases with no gene match: 8. In nucleotides, the CDR3 is TGTGCCAGCGGCAGGGGACAGGGAGTCACCGGGGAGCTGTTTTTT. It translates to CASGRGQGVTGELFF.

The chain employs TRBV7-3 and TRBJ2-7; D is possibly TRBD2 (6 bases). This CDR3 comprises 13 residues. CDR1 is SGHTA and CDR2 is FQGTGA in the germline V gene. Trimming stripped 2 bases from V and 6 bases from J, with 11 bases between. The CDR3 DNA reads as TGTGCCAGCAGCTTACCGGAGGGTTGCGAGCAGTACTTC. Translating gives CASSLPEGCEQYF.

This clonotype was counted at least ten times. The DNA for the CDR3 is TGTGCCAGCAGCTTCGGGACTAGCGGATACAATGAGCAGTTCTTC. Its protein product is CASSFGTSGYNEQFF. This chain connects TRBV14 to TRBJ2-1; 11 positions agree with TRBD2. This CDR3 contains 15 residues. CDR1 is SGHDN, CDR2 FVKESK, per germline. J was trimmed by 4 bases and V by 5 bases; bases with no gene match: 4. The variable domain in full, completed from reference TRBV14 and TRBJ2-1, reads EAGVTQFPSHSVIEKGQTVTLRCDPISGHDNLYWYRRVMGKEIKFLLHFVKESKQDESGMPNNRFLAERTGGTYSTLKVQPAELEDSGVYFCASSFGTSGYNEQFFGPGTRLTVL.